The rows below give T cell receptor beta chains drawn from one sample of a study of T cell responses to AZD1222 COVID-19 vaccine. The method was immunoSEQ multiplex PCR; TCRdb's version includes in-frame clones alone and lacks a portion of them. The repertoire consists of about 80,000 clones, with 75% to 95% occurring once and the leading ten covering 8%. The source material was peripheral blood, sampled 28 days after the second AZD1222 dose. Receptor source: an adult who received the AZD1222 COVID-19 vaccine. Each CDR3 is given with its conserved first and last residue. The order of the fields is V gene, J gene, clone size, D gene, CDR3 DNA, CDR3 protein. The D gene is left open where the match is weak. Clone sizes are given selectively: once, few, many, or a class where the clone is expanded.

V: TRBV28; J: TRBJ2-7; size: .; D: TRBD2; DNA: TGTGCCAGCATCCGTAGCGGGAGACCCTCCTACGAGCAGTACTTC; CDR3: CASIRSGRPSYEQYF
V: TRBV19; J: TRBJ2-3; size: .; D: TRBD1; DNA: TGTGCCAGTAGTATGGGACAGGGGACAGATACGCAGTATTTT; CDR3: CASSMGQGTDTQYF
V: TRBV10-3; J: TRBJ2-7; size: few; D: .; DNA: TGTGCCTCCAGGGTTCAGTACGAGCAGTACTTC; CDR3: CASRVQYEQYF
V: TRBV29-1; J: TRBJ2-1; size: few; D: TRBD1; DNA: TGCAGCGTTGAAGTAAGACAGGGGGACGAGCAGTTCTTC; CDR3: CSVEVRQGDEQFF
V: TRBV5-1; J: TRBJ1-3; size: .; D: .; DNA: TGCGCCAGCAGCTTAATAGGAGATCGAAACACCATATATTTT; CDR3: CASSLIGDRNTIYF
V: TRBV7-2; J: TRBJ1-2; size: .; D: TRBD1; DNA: TGTGCCAGCACCTCGACAGGGGGCCTCTATGGCTACACCTTC; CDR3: CASTSTGGLYGYTF
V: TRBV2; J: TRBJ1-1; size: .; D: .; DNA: TGTGCCAGCAGTGTACAGGCAGGGGAATTGAACACTGAAGCTTTCTTT; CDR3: CASSVQAGELNTEAFF
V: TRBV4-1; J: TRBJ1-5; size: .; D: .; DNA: TGCGCCAGCAGCCAACGTGGAGGGAATCAGCCCCAGCATTTT; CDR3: CASSQRGGNQPQHF
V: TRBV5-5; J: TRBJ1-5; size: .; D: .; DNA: TGTGCCAGCAGCTTCGGGACACCAAATCAGCCCCAGCATTTT; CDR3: CASSFGTPNQPQHF
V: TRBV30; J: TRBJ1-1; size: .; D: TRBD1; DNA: TGTGCTGCCGGGACAGGTATTTTAACTGAAGCTTTCTTT; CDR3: CAAGTGILTEAFF
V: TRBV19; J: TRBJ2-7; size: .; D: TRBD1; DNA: TGTGCCAGACGAAGGGACAGGGGGCGCTTCCACGAGCAGTACTTC; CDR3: CARRRDRGRFHEQYF
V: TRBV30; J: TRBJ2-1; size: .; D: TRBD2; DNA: TGTGCCTGGAGTGCCCTATCTAGCGGACCTTACAATGAGCAGTTCTTC; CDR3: CAWSALSSGPYNEQFF
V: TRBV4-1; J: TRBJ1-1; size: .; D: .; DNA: TGCGCCAGCAGCCATCTCACCTCGGGGGGGGCGCGTCGAACTGAAGCTTTCTTT; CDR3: CASSHLTSGGARRTEAFF
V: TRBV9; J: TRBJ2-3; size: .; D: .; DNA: TGTGCCAGCAGCGGCGGCGGGATTGCAGATACGCAGTATTTT; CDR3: CASSGGGIADTQYF
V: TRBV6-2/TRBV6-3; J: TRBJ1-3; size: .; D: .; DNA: TGTGCCAGCAGCGGACGGACAGTCTCTGGAAACACCATATATTTT; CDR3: CASSGRTVSGNTIYF
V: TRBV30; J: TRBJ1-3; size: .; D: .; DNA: TGTGCCTGGAATGAAGGGGGATCAGGAAACACCATATATTTT; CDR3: CAWNEGGSGNTIYF
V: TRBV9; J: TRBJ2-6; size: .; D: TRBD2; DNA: TGTGCCAGCAGCAAGCGACTAGCGGACAACTCTGGGGCCAACGTCCTGACTTTC; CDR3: CASSKRLADNSGANVLTF
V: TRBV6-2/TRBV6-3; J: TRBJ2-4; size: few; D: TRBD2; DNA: TGTGCCAGCAGTTACTCTACTAGCGGGAACATAGCCAAAAACATTCAGTACTTC; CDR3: CASSYSTSGNIAKNIQYF
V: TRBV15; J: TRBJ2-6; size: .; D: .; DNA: TGTGCCACCAGCAGAACCGCAGGGGGGGTTGGGGCCAACGTCCTGACTTTC; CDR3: CATSRTAGGVGANVLTF
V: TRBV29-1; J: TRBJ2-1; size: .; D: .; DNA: TGCAGCGTTGATCCGGGGTACAATGAGCAGTTCTTC; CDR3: CSVDPGYNEQFF
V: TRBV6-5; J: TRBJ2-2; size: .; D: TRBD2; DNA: TGTGCCAGCAGTTCTGTAGCGGGAGGTACCGGGGAGCTGTTTTTT; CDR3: CASSSVAGGTGELFF
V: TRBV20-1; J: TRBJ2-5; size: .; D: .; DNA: TGCAGTGCTAGTTCCGGGGGCGAGAAGACCCAGTACTTC; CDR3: CSASSGGEKTQYF
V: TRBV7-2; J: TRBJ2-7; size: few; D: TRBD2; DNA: TGTGCCAGCAGCGGGAGCGGGAGTACGTACGAGCAGTACTTC; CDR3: CASSGSGSTYEQYF
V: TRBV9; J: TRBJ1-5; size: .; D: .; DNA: TGTGCCAGCAGTGCCGGAAGGTTCAATCAGCCCCAGCATTTT; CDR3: CASSAGRFNQPQHF
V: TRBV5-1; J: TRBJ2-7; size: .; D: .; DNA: TGCGCCAGCAGCCCCGGACAGTCCTACGAGCAGTACTTC; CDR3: CASSPGQSYEQYF
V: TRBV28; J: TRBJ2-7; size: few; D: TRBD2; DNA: TGTGCCAGCAGCTCAGCCGGGACTAGAGGTCGGTACGAGCAGTACTTC; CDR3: CASSSAGTRGRYEQYF
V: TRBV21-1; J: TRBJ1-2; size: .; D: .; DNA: TGTGCCAGCAGCAGTCGCACACGCTATGGCTACACCTTC; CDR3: CASSSRTRYGYTF
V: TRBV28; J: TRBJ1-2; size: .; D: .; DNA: TGTGCCAGCAGACCTACAGGAGATAACTATGGCTACACCTTC; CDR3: CASRPTGDNYGYTF
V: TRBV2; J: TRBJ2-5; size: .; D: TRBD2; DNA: TGTGCCAGCAGGGTGCTAGCGGGAGGATACTCTGGTGGGGAGACCCAGTACTTC; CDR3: CASRVLAGGYSGGETQYF
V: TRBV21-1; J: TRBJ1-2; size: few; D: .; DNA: TGTGCCAGCAGCATCGTACGGCTCTCCTATGGCTACACCTTC; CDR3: CASSIVRLSYGYTF
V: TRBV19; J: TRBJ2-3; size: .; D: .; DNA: TGTGCCAGTAGTGTAGTCTCCGAGGCAGATACGCAGTATTTT; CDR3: CASSVVSEADTQYF
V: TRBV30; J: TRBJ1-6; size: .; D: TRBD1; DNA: TGTGCCTGGAGTGTAGAGGGACAGGGGATGTCACCCCTCCACTTT; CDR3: CAWSVEGQGMSPLHF
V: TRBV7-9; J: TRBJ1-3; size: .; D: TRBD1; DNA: TGTGCCAGCAGCAGAGGGGGCACTCTCGGGAACACCATATATTTT; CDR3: CASSRGGTLGNTIYF
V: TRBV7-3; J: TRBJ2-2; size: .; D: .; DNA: TGTGCCAGCAGCGGGACCTATAGCGCGAACACCGGGGAGCTGTTTTTT; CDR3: CASSGTYSANTGELFF
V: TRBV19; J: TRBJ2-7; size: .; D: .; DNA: TGTGCCAGTAAAGAAGGAGCCTCCTACGAGCAGTACTTC; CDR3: CASKEGASYEQYF
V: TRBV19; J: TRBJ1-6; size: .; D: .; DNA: TGTGCCAGTATGAGGGACTGGGGGAATAATTCACCCCTCCACTTT; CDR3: CASMRDWGNNSPLHF
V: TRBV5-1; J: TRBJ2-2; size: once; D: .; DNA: TGCGCCAGCAGCTACGGGGGGCGGACCGGGGAGCTGTTTTTT; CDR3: CASSYGGRTGELFF
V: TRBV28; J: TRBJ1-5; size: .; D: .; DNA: TGTGCCAGCAGTTTAGGACAAGCGCCCCAGCATTTT; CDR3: CASSLGQAPQHF
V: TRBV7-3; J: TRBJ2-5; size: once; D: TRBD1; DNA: TGTGCCAGCAGCACCCTGGACAGGGTTGTCGAGACCCAGTACTTC; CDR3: CASSTLDRVVETQYF
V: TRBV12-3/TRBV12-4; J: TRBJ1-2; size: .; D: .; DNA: TGTGCCAGCAGCCTCCAACAGAATGGCTACACCTTC; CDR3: CASSLQQNGYTF
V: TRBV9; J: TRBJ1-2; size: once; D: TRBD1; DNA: TGTGCCAGCAGCGTAACAGGGGACGGCGGCTACACCTTC; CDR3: CASSVTGDGGYTF
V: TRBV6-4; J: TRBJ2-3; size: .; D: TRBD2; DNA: TGTGCCAGCAGTGACCTGGGAGGGGTGTCAGATACGCAGTATTTT; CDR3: CASSDLGGVSDTQYF
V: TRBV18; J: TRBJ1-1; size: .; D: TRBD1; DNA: TGTGCCAGCTCACCAGGGACAGGGACCTGGACTGAAGCTTTCTTT; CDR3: CASSPGTGTWTEAFF
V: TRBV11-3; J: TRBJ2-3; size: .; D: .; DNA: TGTGCCAGCAGCTCCCAGGGGCCAGATACGCAGTATTTT; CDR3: CASSSQGPDTQYF
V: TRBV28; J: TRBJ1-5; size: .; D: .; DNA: TGTGCCAGCAGTTTAGGAGGCAGCCATAGCAATCAGCCCCAGCATTTT; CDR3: CASSLGGSHSNQPQHF
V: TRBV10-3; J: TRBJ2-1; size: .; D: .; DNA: TGTGCCATCAGTATTACTAGTGAGTACAATGAGCAGTTCTTC; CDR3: CAISITSEYNEQFF